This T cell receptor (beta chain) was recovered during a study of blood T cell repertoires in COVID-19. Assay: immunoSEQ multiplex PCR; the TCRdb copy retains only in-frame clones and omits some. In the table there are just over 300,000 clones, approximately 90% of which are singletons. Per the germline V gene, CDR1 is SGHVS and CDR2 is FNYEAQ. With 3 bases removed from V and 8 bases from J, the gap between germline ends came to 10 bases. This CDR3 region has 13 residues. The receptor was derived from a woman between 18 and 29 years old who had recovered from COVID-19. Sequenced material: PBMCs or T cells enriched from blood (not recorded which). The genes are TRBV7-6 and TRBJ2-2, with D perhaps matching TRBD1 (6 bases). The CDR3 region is CASSFTGSGELFF. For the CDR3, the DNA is TGTGCCAGCAGCTTTACAGGGTCGGGGGAGCTGTTTTTT.